Listed here are 5 T cell receptor beta chains from one sample, sequenced in a study of T-cell reconstitution after alpha-beta-depleted transplantation in children. Unique molecular identifiers were used to barcode this TCRbeta library. TCRdb re-analysed the PCR reads in MiXCR, keeping a single row per CDR3 protein. The table lists 600,000 or so distinct CDR3 sequences, 23% of them singletons. The starting material was PBMCs, mostly from graft donor cells, obtained 360 days after TCRalphabeta/CD19-depleted stem cell transplant. These TCRs come from a boy under two years old who had a stem cell transplant for acute myeloid leukemia, so the T cells may come from the graft donor.

The chain employs TRBV24-1 and TRBJ2-1, with 8 bases identical to TRBD1. The CDR3 runs 16 residues. Germline CDR1 reads KGHDR; CDR2 reads SFDVKD. V dropped 1 base and J dropped 7; count of bases not matched to a gene: 8. DNA of the CDR3: TGTGCCACCAGTGATTTAAGGCAGGGGGCAGGAAATGAGCAGTTCTTC. It yields the protein CATSDLRQGAGNEQFF.

This clonotype was picked up many times. V and J are TRBV20-1 and TRBJ2-5; the D is unclear. Trimming shortened V by 1 base and J by 2 bases, and 11 bases separated the two germline ends. The CDR3 extends over 14 amino acids. CDR1 and CDR2 from the germline V gene are DFQATT and SNEGSKA (reference sequence). The CDR3 nucleotides are TGCAGTGCTAGAGGGTACACGGATCAAGAGACCCAGTACTTC. Translated: CSARGYTDQETQYF.

This clonotype was seen many times. The rearrangement joins TRBV20-1 to TRBJ2-1; D unclear. CDR1 and CDR2 from the germline V gene are DFQATT and SNEGSKA (reference sequence). V was cut by 6 bases and J by 3 bases, with 15 bases left in between. The CDR3 consists of 14 residues. The CDR3 nucleotides are TGCAGTGCCCAAGGGTCTGCTCACTACAATGAGCAGTTCTTC. Its protein product is CSAQGSAHYNEQFF.

The chain carries TRBV20-1 and TRBJ1-5, with 7 bases that match TRBD1. CDR1 and CDR2 (germline): DFQATT, SNEGSKA (reference sequence). The CDR3 extends over 13 amino acids. V lost 6 bases to trimming and J lost 3 bases; unmatched junction nucleotides: 5. CDR3 sequence: CSAKTGTNQPQHF. As DNA, the CDR3 is TGCAGTGCAAAGACAGGGACCAATCAGCCCCAGCATTTT.

On this clonotype itself: Since a much larger clone is just one base distant, this may be a read error. This chain links TRBV12-3 or TRBV12-4 with TRBJ2-1; TRBD1 matches at 7 bases. The CDR3 loop spans 15 amino acids. V lost 5 bases and J lost 10; bases outside the gene matches: 14. The CDR3 loop is CASSRDSGSHDEQFF. CDR3 sequence (DNA): TGTGCCAGCAGTAGGGACAGTGGGTCCCATGACGAGCAGTTCTTC.